Below, one TCR beta chain is given with its context. Its antigen is unknown. No base quality information exists; no much larger clone differs at one position. High-throughput TCR beta sequencing profiled peripheral blood CD8+ and CD4+ T cells from healthy donors, Susac syndrome patients and multiple sclerosis patients. The multiple sclerosis controls were treatment-naive patients who had stable or active relapsing-remitting disease and met the revised McDonald criteria. Bulk CD8+ and CD4+ T cells were purified magnetically by negative isolation, whereas CD8+ TEMRA cells were enriched by FACS. Blood was collected in EDTA tubes and processed within 24 hours, with PBMCs isolated through density gradient centrifugation. PBMCs intended for TCR sequencing were frozen in liquid nitrogen and were later thawed in a 37 degrees C water bath. Purity of sorted or isolated CD4+, CD8+ and CD8+ TEMRA cells was at least 90%.

This specimen comes from a study of CD8 T cells in Susac syndrome (dated by TCRdb to between 2018 and 2021). Background on the whole study: The study used repertoire sequencing to test whether antigen drove CD8+ T cell activation and differentiation in Susac syndrome. The clonality of the CD8+ T cell repertoire was compared across about a dozen healthy donors, roughly 14 Susac syndrome patients and 15 multiple sclerosis patients. The paper as a whole reports these results and caveats: The number of individuals in the TCR sequencing and HLA analysis was acknowledged as relatively small.

CDR1 and CDR2, per the germline V gene (reference sequence), are LNHDA and SQIVND. V is pared back by 7 bases and J by 3 bases, with 18 bases lying between the germline termini. From cysteine to phenylalanine, the CDR3 is 15 amino acids long. Only the CDR3 DNA is retained, 45 bases long and in frame from the first base. RNA was extracted using the RNeasy kit, and about 0.5 to 1 ug of the RNA was reverse transcribed with random hexamers. The immunoSEQ multiplex PCR assay, which covers 54 Vbeta and 13 Jbeta segments, was used to amplify TCR beta CDR3 regions. Bias from PCR amplification was corrected by using a synthetic template baseline for primer optimization and for computational correction. The study's own analysis went as follows. Reads were annotated to V, D and J genes per IMGT and analyzed with immunoSEQ Analyzer, keeping only productive sequences. To calculate clonality, Shannon entropy was normalized by log2 of the number of productive unique sequences and then subtracted from one. Public and private clones were assessed among the 100 most prevalent clones of each patient and control. A clone was defined as Susac-specific if it was absent from the healthy and MS cohorts, from about 1,100 published viral clones and from other ImmuneACCESS disease sequences. TCRdb trimmed the raw reads at Q25, called clones with MiXCR and kept productive beta chains. Rows with one shared CDR3 protein collapse into an entry with the most common genes and DNA. Clone size and V and J calls follow TCRdb, not the original study. Within this sample are about 290,000 distinct CDR3 sequences, with around 89% of them counted one time only. In total, the top ten clones hold under 0.2% of the sample.

The TCR originated in a human donor with multiple sclerosis. The specimen was CD8+ T cells from PBMCs. Here the chain combines TRBV19 and TRBJ1-2; TRBD1 is perhaps the D gene, given 6 matching bases. The CDR3 region: CASTGDYETYYGYTF. The DNA sequence follows: TGTGCCAGTACAGGGGATTATGAAACTTACTATGGCTACACCTTC.